Below are 27 T cell receptor beta chains sequenced from a single sample in a study of shared clonotypes between healthy human individuals. Assay used: immunoSEQ multiplex PCR; TCRdb lists only in-frame clones, some missing. The data hold about 2,500,000 clones, with roughly 92% observed a single time. The sample consisted of naive CD4+ T cells sorted from blood. Subset meaning: CD45RA+ positively selected. The receptors were gathered from a man aged 18 to 30 in good health.

The chain combines TRBV19 with TRBJ2-1; TRBD2 matches at 13 bases. Germline assignment: CDR1 LNHDA and CDR2 SQIVND (reference sequence). The ends lost 7 bases at V and 4 bases at J; junction bases unmatched: 4. This CDR3 spans 15 amino acids. CDR3 region: CASNRLAGGYNEQFF. CDR3 sequence (DNA): TGTGCCAGTAACCGACTAGCGGGGGGATACAATGAGCAGTTCTTC.

This chain joins TRBV4-1 and TRBJ2-7, with 7 bases that match TRBD1. This CDR3 is 15 amino acids long. Germline values: CDR1 MGHRA, CDR2 YSYEKL. The trim removed 1 base at V and 2 bases at J, leaving 5 bases unmatched. CDR3 bases: TGCGCCAGCAGCCAAGGGGACAGAGAGGCCTACGAGCAGTACTTC. The encoded protein is CASSQGDREAYEQYF.

The chain carries TRBV29-1 and TRBJ2-2; 7 bases agree with TRBD1. This CDR3 has 14 amino acids. Germline lookup yields CDR1 SQVTM and CDR2 ANQGSEA. The V and J ends lost 7 bases and 2 bases, in that order; junction bases with no gene match: 7. Here the CDR3 reads CSAKGAQNTGELFF. The CDR3 region has the DNA TGCAGCGCTAAGGGGGCTCAAAACACCGGGGAGCTGTTTTTT.

This clone has a single count. The chain recombines TRBV11-3 with TRBJ2-3; 11 bases map to TRBD1. After removal of 3 bases from V and 1 base from J, the junction contained 3 bases not matched to a gene. Per the germline V gene, CDR1 is SGHNT and CDR2 is YENEEA. The CDR3 is 16 residues long. CDR3 protein: CASSLRTGGGTDTQYF. DNA of the CDR3: TGTGCCAGCAGCTTGCGGACAGGGGGCGGCACAGATACGCAGTATTTT.

This clone occurred once. The chain is built from TRBV6-1 and TRBJ2-7, with D perhaps being TRBD1 or TRBD2 (6 bases each). This CDR3 has 16 residues. Between the trimmed V and J ends, which lost 0 bases and 2 bases, there was a span of 14 bases. CDR1 is MNHNS, CDR2 SASEGT, per germline. The CDR3, as DNA: TGTGCCAGCAGTGAAGCATTGAGGGGGGCTCCCTACGAGCAGTACTTC. Translated, it gives CASSEALRGAPYEQYF.

Comment on this clone: Other DNA sequences within the sample encode an identical CDR3. The chain couples TRBV7-2 to TRBJ2-3, with TRBD2 matching over 7 bases. This CDR3 spans 16 amino acids. The V and J ends lost 1 base and 2 bases, in that order; junction bases with no gene match: 6. Germline CDR1 SGHTA, CDR2 FQGNSA. The CDR3 nucleotides read TGTGCCAGCAGCTTAGGGGGAGCGGGACCCACAGATACGCAGTATTTT. Protein product: CASSLGGAGPTDTQYF.

The count of this clone is one. The chain recombines TRBV30 with TRBJ2-7; D unclear. The CDR3 runs to 14 residues. CDR1 and CDR2 from the germline V gene are GTSNPN and SVGIG (reference sequence). The V end was cut by 0 bases, the J end by 4 bases, with 13 bases between. The CDR3 spells CAWSVPGAGYEQYF. In DNA, the CDR3 is TGTGCCTGGAGTGTACCCGGAGCCGGTTACGAGCAGTACTTC.

V is TRBV4-2 and J is TRBJ2-7, with a weak D call TRBD2 (5 bases). Germline-derived CDR1 and CDR2 are LGHNA and YNFKEQ. The CDR3 spans 18 residues. V lost 0 bases and J lost 2, with 20 bases in between. The CDR3 DNA is TGTGCCAGCAGCCAAGAACTGGCCTCCCCCGGGAAACCCTACGAGCAGTACTTC. The encoded protein is CASSQELASPGKPYEQYF.

CDR3 coding DNA: TGCAGCGTCAAACAGGGGGCCACTGAAGCTTTCTTT. This encodes CSVKQGATEAFF. The chain employs TRBV29-1 and TRBJ1-1, with 9 positions matching TRBD1. With V trimmed by 6 bases and J by 4 bases, 3 bases remained unmatched. The CDR3 runs 12 residues. Germline lookup yields CDR1 SQVTM and CDR2 ANQGSEA.

The V call is TRBV7-9, the J call TRBJ1-6, with D hard to call. Germline CDR1 SEHNR, CDR2 FQNEAQ (reference sequence). The CDR3 spans 14 residues. V was clipped by 5 bases and J by 0 bases, with 5 bases between them. CDR3 in DNA: TGTGCCAGCAGCCCGCCCTCCTATAATTCACCCCTCCACTTT. Translation gives CASSPPSYNSPLHF.

The chain couples TRBV18 to TRBJ2-5; D not resolved. V lost 3 bases and J lost 2, with 16 bases in between. The length of the CDR3 is 16 residues. Per germline, CDR1 KGHSH and CDR2 LQKENI. The CDR3 region is CASSPSYLGVQETQYF. CDR3 sequence (DNA): TGTGCCAGCTCACCTAGTTACCTTGGGGTTCAAGAGACCCAGTACTTC.

The sample holds one count of this clone. This chain links TRBV18 with TRBJ2-7, with 9 bases identical to TRBD2. Germline assignment: CDR1 KGHSH and CDR2 LQKENI. The CDR3 covers 16 residues. V trimming: 6 bases; J trimming: 2 bases; junction bases outside the gene matches: 11. CDR3 sequence: CASSPRSGGPPYEQYF. The DNA of the CDR3 is TGTGCCAGCTCCCCCAGGAGCGGGGGGCCTCCCTACGAGCAGTACTTC.

J is TRBJ2-7 and V is TRBV6-1; TRBD1 agrees at 9 bases. CDR3 length equals 18 residues. V lost 4 bases and J lost 2; bases outside the gene matches: 15. Germline CDR1 MNHNS, CDR2 SASEGT. The CDR3 here is CASSGLGTGRGAAYEQYF. The CDR3 region has the DNA TGTGCCAGCAGTGGGTTGGGGACAGGGAGAGGTGCAGCCTACGAGCAGTACTTC.

The CDR3: CASNPTGPAKNIQYF. The CDR3 nucleotides read TGTGCCAGCAACCCGACAGGGCCAGCCAAAAACATTCAGTACTTC. The chain has TRBV28 and TRBJ2-4; 7 bases fit TRBD1. CDR3 length: 15 amino acids. From germline, CDR1 is MDHEN and CDR2 SYDVKM. V lost 7 bases and J lost 0; bases outside the gene matches: 6.

This chain uses TRBV4-1 with TRBJ2-7, with a weak D call TRBD2 (6 bases). CDR1 is MGHRA, CDR2 YSYEKL, per germline. Trimming stripped 3 bases from V and 3 bases from J, with 21 bases between. The CDR3 is 17 residues long. CDR3 region: CASSHEGLASEDYEQYF. CDR3 nucleotides: TGCGCCAGCAGCCACGAGGGTCTAGCGAGTGAGGACTACGAGCAGTACTTC.

This chain links TRBV11-3 with TRBJ2-1; the D gene is possibly TRBD2 (5 bases). The germline CDR1 and CDR2 sequences are SGHNT and YENEEA. With 1 base removed from V and 9 bases from J, the gap between germline ends came to 10 bases. The CDR3 runs to 13 residues. The CDR3 here is CASSLGLFGEQFF. The CDR3, as DNA: TGTGCCAGCAGCTTAGGACTATTCGGTGAGCAGTTCTTC.

This clone appeared once. The rearrangement joins TRBV5-1 to TRBJ2-5; TRBD1 aligns across 9 bases. The trim removed 1 base at V and 5 bases at J, leaving 3 bases unmatched. CDR1 SGHRS and CDR2 YFSETQ come from the germline V gene. The CDR3 sequence is 14 residues long. CDR3 DNA: TGCGCCAGCAGCTTGACAGGGGGCGATGAGACCCAGTACTTC. The encoded protein is CASSLTGGDETQYF. Complete variable domain (other parts from reference TRBV5-1 and TRBJ2-5): KAGVTQTPRYLIKTRGQQVTLSCSPISGHRSVSWYQQTPGQGLQFLFEYFSETQRNKGNFPGRFSGRQFSNSRSEMNVSTLELGDSALYLCASSLTGGDETQYFGPGTRLLVL.

This clone showed up just a few times. V usage is TRBV30 and J usage is TRBJ1-1; D remains unclear. The germline CDR1 and CDR2 sequences are GTSNPN and SVGIG (reference sequence). The V gene lost 2 bases and the J gene lost 0 bases, with 10 bases spanning the gap. This CDR3 is built from 14 residues. CDR3 coding DNA: TGTGCCTGGAGTATTTTCGGGTTGAACACTGAAGCTTTCTTT. It is translated as CAWSIFGLNTEAFF.

This chain links TRBV11-2 with TRBJ2-7; D is tentatively TRBD1 or TRBD2 (5 bases each). Per germline, CDR1 SGHAT and CDR2 FQNNGV. The CDR3 is made up of 13 amino acids. The V end lost 5 bases, the J end lost 12 bases, and 20 bases lay between the germline ends. DNA for the CDR3: TGTGCCAGCAGCCCTGACTGGGGGTATGGACTGTACTTC. It codes for CASSPDWGYGLYF.

The rearrangement uses TRBV30 and TRBJ1-1, with 10 positions matching TRBD1. Trimming at V came to 1 base and at J to 10 bases, leaving 12 bases not matched to a gene. CDR3 length equals 15 residues. Germline-derived CDR1 and CDR2 are GTSNPN and SVGIG (reference sequence). CDR3 coding DNA: TGTGCCTGGAGTGATCCGGGACAGGGGTTGGCGGGAGCTTTCTTT. Translation gives CAWSDPGQGLAGAFF.

This clone was counted once. Here the CDR3 DNA reads TGTGCCAGCAGCGGCGCGGGAGGCCTTTCCTACGAGCAGTACTTC. Its translation: CASSGAGGLSYEQYF. The genes are TRBV2 and TRBJ2-7; 8 bases are a match to TRBD2. Losses at the gene ends were 6 bases for V and 1 base for J; bases not matched to a gene: 8. The CDR3 has 15 residues. Germline values: CDR1 SNHLY, CDR2 FYNNEI.

J is TRBJ1-3 and V is TRBV29-1; D is unclear. Germline CDR1 reads SQVTM; CDR2 reads ANQGSEA. The CDR3 runs 14 residues. The V gene lost 3 bases and the J gene lost 0 bases, with 9 bases spanning the gap. CDR3 bases: TGCAGCGTTGATCAGTTATCCTCTGGAAACACCATATATTTT. Its translation is CSVDQLSSGNTIYF.

The chain employs TRBV4-3 and TRBJ2-1; no clear D. The CDR3 sequence is 15 residues long. Germline assignment: CDR1 LGHNA and CDR2 YSLEER. Trimming cost V 0 bases and J 8 bases, with 14 bases left between them. The CDR3 reads CASSQDWLPMDEQFF. CDR3 sequence (DNA): TGCGCCAGCAGCCAAGATTGGCTTCCAATGGATGAGCAGTTCTTC.

The chain joins TRBV11-2 to TRBJ1-1; possibly TRBD1 for D (5 bases). Trimming cost V 4 bases and J 8 bases, with 14 bases left between them. The CDR3 consists of 13 residues. From germline, CDR1 is SGHAT and CDR2 FQNNGV. The CDR3 DNA is TGTGCCAGCAGCTCTGGGGCGGCATTAGAAGCTTTCTTT. It is translated as CASSSGAALEAFF.

Remarks on this clone: Other DNA variants within this sample encode the same CDR3. The chain carries TRBV7-9 and TRBJ2-5; possible D gene TRBD2, 6 bases. Looked up from germline, CDR1 is SEHNR and CDR2 is FQNEAQ (reference sequence). V lost 5 bases to trimming and J lost 5 bases, with 12 bases between them. This CDR3 comprises 13 residues. CDR3 loop: CASSPLSGETQYF. In nucleotides, the CDR3 is TGTGCCAGCAGCCCCCTGAGCGGGGAGACCCAGTACTTC.

This chain links TRBV23-1 with TRBJ2-5; 10 bases align to TRBD2. TRBV23-1 is an ORF, and what it does is uncertain. There are 18 residues in the CDR3. The V segment lost 2 bases and the J segment 1 base; nucleotides outside the gene matches: 10. CDR3 protein: CASSQVVAGGPFQETQYF. Written as DNA, the CDR3 is TGCGCCAGCAGTCAAGTGGTAGCGGGGGGCCCCTTCCAAGAGACCCAGTACTTC.

The chain carries TRBV4-1 and TRBJ1-2, with D perhaps matching TRBD1 (6 bases). This CDR3 is built from 16 residues. Trimming shortened V by 2 bases and J by 6 bases, and 19 bases separated the two germline ends. Germline V gene sequence: CDR1 MGHRA, CDR2 YSYEKL. This CDR3 reads CASSQSPGTREDGYTF. The CDR3, as DNA: TGCGCCAGCAGCCAATCACCCGGGACAAGGGAGGATGGCTACACCTTC.